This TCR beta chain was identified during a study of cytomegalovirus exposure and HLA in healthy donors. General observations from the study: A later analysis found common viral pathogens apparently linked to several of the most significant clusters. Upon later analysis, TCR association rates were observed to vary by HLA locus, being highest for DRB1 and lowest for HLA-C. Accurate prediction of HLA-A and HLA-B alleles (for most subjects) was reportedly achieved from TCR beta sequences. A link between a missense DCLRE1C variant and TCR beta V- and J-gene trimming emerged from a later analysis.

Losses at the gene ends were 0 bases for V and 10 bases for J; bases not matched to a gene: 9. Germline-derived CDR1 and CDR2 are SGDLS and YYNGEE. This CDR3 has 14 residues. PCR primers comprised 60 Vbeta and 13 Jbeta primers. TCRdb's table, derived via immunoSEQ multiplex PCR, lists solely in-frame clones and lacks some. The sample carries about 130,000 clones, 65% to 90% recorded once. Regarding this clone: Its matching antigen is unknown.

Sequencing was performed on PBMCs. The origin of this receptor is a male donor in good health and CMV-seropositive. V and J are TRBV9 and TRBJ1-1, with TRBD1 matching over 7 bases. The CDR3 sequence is CASSVGFTGVAAFF. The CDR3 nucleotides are TGTGCCAGCAGCGTAGGGTTCACAGGGGTGGCAGCTTTCTTT.